The sequence of this T cell receptor beta chain was determined in a study of shared T cell receptors in the human thymus. Sequencing was performed with immunoSEQ multiplex PCR; in TCRdb, only in-frame clones are kept and a portion is missing. The data hold 720,000 or so clones, with 75% to 90% observed a single time. The V end lost 1 base, the J end lost 0 bases, and 15 bases lay between the germline ends. Germline loops: CDR1 MGHRA, CDR2 YSYEKL. The CDR3 spans 17 residues. The same specimen was also included in a second study, on human thymus T cells.

The J gene is TRBJ1-1, the V gene TRBV4-1; a possible D gene is TRBD1 (5 bases). This sequence originates from a girl less than two years old with a congenital heart defect. Sequencing used thymocytes. The CDR3 spells CASSQVRRGWMNTEAFF. In DNA form, the CDR3 reads TGCGCCAGCAGCCAAGTCCGACGGGGGTGGATGAACACTGAAGCTTTCTTT.